Below, 11 T cell receptor beta chains from the same sample are listed, as sequenced in a study of T cell repertoires in cytomegalovirus infection. TCRdb independently ran MiXCR on the reads; one entry per CDR3 protein. This table has approximately 750,000 distinct CDR3 sequences, 35% to 40% appearing once. Sequencing was done on a sample of PBMCs. These receptors were taken from a human donor in good health (CMV status not recorded). Some clones in this sample may be carry-over from other donors' samples.

The V and J genes are TRBV28 and TRBJ2-5; 12 bases align to TRBD2. Looked up from germline, CDR1 is MDHEN and CDR2 is SYDVKM. The CDR3 length is 18 residues. Losses at the gene ends were 2 bases for V and 7 bases for J; bases not matched to a gene: 14. The CDR3 reads CASSLLASGRGLFATQYF. The CDR3 DNA sequence: TGTGCCAGCAGTTTACTGGCTAGCGGGAGGGGGCTGTTTGCGACCCAGTACTTC.

In this sample, this clonotype turned up a few times. With a much larger clone just one base away, this may be a read error. J is TRBJ2-7 and V is TRBV7-4; 9 bases agree with TRBD1. This CDR3 region has 18 residues. The germline CDR1 and CDR2 sequences are SGHVT and SQSDAQ. The CDR3 region is CASSLGDPRTGVTYEQSF. CDR3 in DNA: TGTGCCAGCAGCTTAGGAGACCCCCGGACAGGGGTCACCTACGAGCAGTCCTTC.

This clonotype was seen only a few times. V gene TRBV9 combines with J gene TRBJ2-1, with D unclear. Looked up from germline, CDR1 is SGDLS and CDR2 is YYNGEE. The CDR3 covers 16 residues. Trimming shortened V by 3 bases and J by 8 bases, and 21 bases separated the two germline ends. CDR3: CASSGRPGRAADEQFF. The CDR3 DNA sequence: TGTGCCAGCAGCGGAAGGCCCGGCCGGGCGGCCGATGAGCAGTTCTTC.

The table lists this clonotype with a count of one. V gene TRBV13 combines with J gene TRBJ2-5; no clear D gene. The CDR3 totals 14 residues. The germline gives CDR1 PRHDT, CDR2 FYEKMQ (reference sequence). Trimming pared 1 base from V and 3 bases from J, leaving 9 bases between. The CDR3 protein is CASSLVGPEETQYF. CDR3 nucleotides: TGTGCCAGCAGCTTAGTAGGGCCGGAAGAGACCCAGTACTTC.

This clonotype appeared many times. This rearrangement joins TRBV7-2 to TRBJ2-3, with 10 bases fitting TRBD2. Germline assignment: CDR1 SGHTA and CDR2 FQGNSA. With V trimmed by 4 bases and J by 0 bases, 4 bases remained unmatched. This CDR3 spans 16 amino acids. CDR3 loop: CASSSSAGGSTDTQYF. The CDR3 DNA is TGTGCCAGCAGCTCCTCAGCGGGAGGGAGCACAGATACGCAGTATTTT.

As DNA, the CDR3 is TGTGCCAGCAGTTTGAACAGGGGGAAGGGCACTGAAGCTTTCTTT. Translated, it gives CASSLNRGKGTEAFF. The rearrangement uses TRBV27 and TRBJ1-1; 8 bases fit TRBD1. CDR3 length: 15 amino acids. CDR1 MNHEY and CDR2 SMNVEV come from the germline V gene (reference sequence). Losses at the gene ends were 3 bases for V and 4 bases for J; bases not matched to a gene: 7.

With respect to this clonotype: A clone one base away is much larger, so this may be a read error. The chain employs TRBV5-6 and TRBJ1-1; D may be TRBD1 (6 bases). This CDR3 has 14 amino acids. The germline gives CDR1 SGHDT, CDR2 YYEEEE. The CDR3 nucleotides are TGTTCCAGCAGCTTCTGGGGGCCGAACACTGAAGCTTTCTTT. It encodes CSSSFWGPNTEAFF.

This clonotype was counted at least ten times. The chain's CDR3 is CASSEVGYEQYF. CDR3 DNA: TGTGCCAGCAGTGAAGTCGGCTACGAGCAGTACTTC. The V and J genes are TRBV6-1 and TRBJ2-7; no definite D call. The length of the CDR3 is 12 residues. V was trimmed by 1 base and J by 3 bases, leaving 4 bases between them. Germline assignment: CDR1 MNHNS and CDR2 SASEGT.

A remark on this clonotype: One junction end disagrees with the germline gene, perhaps due to a read error. This chain joins TRBV14 and TRBJ2-5; perhaps TRBD2 as D (6 bases). CDR1 and CDR2 (germline): SGHDN, FVKESK. This CDR3 is built from 15 residues. CDR3 DNA sequence: TGTGCCAGAAGCCAAGGGCCCCATGCGGGGGAGACCCAGTACTTC. This sequence encodes CARSQGPHAGETQYF. Drawing the rest from reference TRBV14 and TRBJ2-5, the complete variable domain is EAGVTQFPSHSVIEKGQTVTLRCDPISGHDNLYWYRRVMGKEIKFLLHFVKESKQDESGMPNNRFLAERTGGTYSTLKVQPAELEDSGVYFCARSQGPHAGETQYFGPGTRLLVL.

Points on this clonotype: The junction and the germline gene differ at one end; a read error may be behind it. The chain employs TRBV11-3 and TRBJ2-1; 8 positions agree with TRBD1. Germline V gene lookup returns CDR1 SGHNT and CDR2 YENEEA. The CDR3 is 16 residues long. The CDR3 spells CASRSGQGRSYNEHFF. As DNA, the CDR3 is TGTGCCAGCAGAAGCGGACAGGGAAGATCCTACAATGAGCATTTCTTC.

The chain combines TRBV7-9 with TRBJ1-4; 9 nucleotides match TRBD1. Germline CDR1 is SEHNR and CDR2 is FQNEAQ (reference sequence). The CDR3 has 15 amino acids. The V segment lost 5 bases and the J segment 5 bases; nucleotides outside the gene matches: 6. The CDR3 spells CASSPSGQGNEKLFF. As DNA, the CDR3 is TGTGCCAGCAGCCCTTCGGGACAGGGCAATGAAAAACTGTTTTTT.